This T cell receptor (beta chain) was identified in a study of CD8+CD57+ T cells in acquired aplastic anemia. Genomic DNA was employed as the template in profiling TCR beta VDJ and CDR3. Each CDR3 protein gets one entry after TCRdb re-called the reads with MiXCR. The sample has about 270,000 distinct CDR3 sequences; 82% are singletons. Germline lookup yields CDR1 SNHLY and CDR2 FYNNEI. Ends included, the CDR3 has 15 residues. Patients included in sequencing had previously demonstrated CD8+CD57+ cell expansion by flow cytometry. Study-wide points: CD8+ Simpson's diversity showed no significant patient-control difference.

As to this clonotype: Antigen: not known. It is likely a read error, because the conserved phenylalanine at the end of the CDR3 is missing. The limits of the CDR3 on the DNA are not certain, so only TCRdb's listed CDR3 is given.

The TCR originated in a human donor with aplastic anemia. The sequenced sample was sorted CD4+, CD8+, or CD8+CD57+ T cells (not recorded which) from PBMCs. The gene calls are TRBV2 and TRBJ2-3; the D call TRBD1 from the table was never checked on the DNA. The chain's CDR3 is CASSDGGINEELYGP.